Listed here are 20 T cell receptor beta chains from one sample, sequenced in a study of Graves' ophthalmopathy and Graves' hyperthyroidism. TCR beta CDR3 amplification used RNA transcripts. The first-round RT-PCR employed HTBI primers together with the Qiagen OneStep RT-PCR kit. A multiplex PCR was then performed as the second round. Each CDR3 protein is one row after TCRdb ran MiXCR on the multiplex PCR reads. Counted here are 300,000 to 500,000 distinct CDR3 sequences, approximately 15% occurring once; the ten biggest clones make up approximately 7%. Sequencing was done on a sample of peripheral blood. The receptors were gathered from a woman younger than 35 with stable Graves' hyperthyroidism.

This clonotype has just one count. V gene TRBV30 combines with J gene TRBJ1-6; D is unclear. The CDR3 loop spans 8 amino acids. Germline lookup yields CDR1 GTSNPN and CDR2 SVGIG (reference sequence). Trimming took off 7 bases at V and 13 bases at J, with 5 bases between the two ends. CDR3 sequence (DNA): TGTGCCTCCGATCCCCTCCACTTT. It is translated as CASDPLHF. Supplemented by reference TRBV30 and TRBJ1-6, the full variable domain reads SQTIHQWPATLVQPVGSPLSLECTVEGTSNPNLYWYRQAAGRGLQLLFYSVGIGQISSEVPQNLSASRPQDRQFILSSKKLLLSDSGFYLCASDPLHFGNGTRLTVT.

The gene calls are TRBV12-3 or TRBV12-4 and TRBJ2-5; tentative D call: TRBD1 (6 bases). The length of the CDR3 is 12 residues. V was cut by 5 bases and J by 4 bases, with 8 bases left in between. The DNA of the CDR3 is TGTGCCAGCAGTATGGACAGAGAGACCCAGTACTTC. It is translated as CASSMDRETQYF.

This clonotype was detected a few times. The CDR3 spells CASTFEGVYGYTF. For the CDR3, the DNA is TGCGCCAGCACTTTTGAGGGCGTCTATGGCTACACCTTC. The rearrangement uses TRBV5-1 and TRBJ1-2; D unclear. Trimming shortened V by 6 bases and J by 4 bases, and 13 bases separated the two germline ends. This CDR3 region has 13 residues. Per the germline V gene, CDR1 is SGHRS and CDR2 is YFSETQ.

As to this clonotype: Because the CDR3 is missing its conserved closing phenylalanine or tryptophan, this is likely a read error. The chain has TRBV13 and TRBJ1-1, with 9 bases lining up with TRBD1. Germline V gene data show CDR1 as PRHDT and CDR2 as FYEKMQ (reference sequence). With V trimmed by 5 bases and J by 4 bases, 8 bases remained unmatched. This CDR3 spans 15 amino acids. The CDR3 loop is CASSAAGTGSTEAFV. CDR3 in DNA: TGTGCCAGCAGCGCGGCCGGGACAGGGTCCACTGAAGCTTTCGTT.

This clonotype was found many times. The rearrangement joins TRBV15 to TRBJ2-2; D possibly matches TRBD1 or TRBD2 (5 bases each). Germline V gene lookup returns CDR1 LNHNV and CDR2 YYDKDF (reference sequence). The ends were cut back, 3 bases at V and 5 bases at J, with 16 bases in the middle. The CDR3 length is 16 residues. The CDR3 here is CATSRGEEGKTGELFF. In DNA form, the CDR3 reads TGTGCCACCAGCAGGGGGGAAGAGGGAAAAACCGGGGAGCTGTTTTTT. The full variable domain, rest sourced from reference TRBV15 and TRBJ2-2, is DAMVIQNPRYQVTQFGKPVTLSCSQTLNHNVMYWYQQKSSQAPKLLFHYYDKDFNNEADTPDNFQSRRPNTSFCFLDIRSPGLGDTAMYLCATSRGEEGKTGELFFGEGSRLTVL.

Only a few counts were recorded for this clonotype. The chain uses TRBV20-1 and TRBJ2-1; 10 bases fit TRBD1. CDR3 length: 15 residues. The junction had 2 bases not matched to a gene; V was cut back by 0 bases and J by 3 bases. Germline lookup yields CDR1 DFQATT and CDR2 SNEGSKA (reference sequence). CDR3 sequence: CSARERTGGYNEQFF. In DNA form, the CDR3 reads TGCAGTGCTAGAGAAAGGACAGGGGGCTACAATGAGCAGTTCTTC.

In its sample, this clonotype was seen many times. This chain joins TRBV2 and TRBJ1-5; D is unresolved. The CDR3 spans 14 residues. V shed 0 bases and J shed 5 bases, with 8 bases lying between them. Germline CDR1 is SNHLY and CDR2 is FYNNEI. The CDR3: CASSEALPDQPQHF. CDR3 bases: TGTGCCAGCAGTGAAGCGCTTCCGGATCAGCCCCAGCATTTT.

In this sample, this clonotype turned up many times. The chain recombines TRBV12-3 or TRBV12-4 with TRBJ2-4, with no clear D. This CDR3 is built from 13 residues. The ends were cut back, 8 bases at V and 3 bases at J, with 11 bases in the middle. The DNA for the CDR3 is TGTGCCAGCCGTGGGCTGGGCAAAAACATTCAGTACTTC. As protein: CASRGLGKNIQYF.

This clonotype was counted many times. This chain connects TRBV27 to TRBJ1-5; D may be TRBD1 (6 bases). Germline lookup yields CDR1 MNHEY and CDR2 SMNVEV (reference sequence). Trimming removed 5 bases from V and 7 bases from J, with 12 bases in between. The CDR3 has 13 residues. The CDR3 here is CASSPLQGQPQHF. The CDR3 DNA is TGTGCCAGCAGTCCGTTACAGGGACAGCCCCAGCATTTT.

This clonotype was recorded at least ten times. This chain joins TRBV4-1 and TRBJ2-7; D is undetermined. This CDR3 is built from 14 residues. The germline V gene encodes CDR1 MGHRA and CDR2 YSYEKL. V was trimmed by 1 base and J by 3 bases, leaving 10 bases between them. This CDR3 is CASSQAPILYEQYF. As DNA, the CDR3 is TGCGCCAGCAGCCAAGCCCCTATCCTCTACGAGCAGTACTTC.

This clonotype has only a few counts. The gene calls are TRBV3-1 and TRBJ1-1, with D tentatively TRBD1 (5 bases). CDR1 and CDR2 (germline): LGHDT, YNNKEL (reference sequence). Trimming took 4 bases from V and 11 from J, leaving 23 bases between them. The CDR3 runs 15 residues. In DNA, the CDR3 is TGTGCCAGCAGCCCGCGGGGCAGGGCGATTTTGGGGGCTTTCTTT. Its translation: CASSPRGRAILGAFF.

This clonotype was counted at least ten times. The CDR3 nucleotides read TGTGCCACCAGTGATTTAGGACAGGGAGGCTTCAATCAGCCCCAGCATTTT. As protein: CATSDLGQGGFNQPQHF. The rearrangement uses TRBV24-1 and TRBJ1-5; 8 nucleotides line up with TRBD1. The germline gives CDR1 KGHDR, CDR2 SFDVKD. Trimming took 1 base from V and 3 from J; bases not matched to a gene: 7. This CDR3 has 17 residues.

This clonotype was seen many times. This sequence joins TRBV6-5 and TRBJ1-2; D remains unclear. Per germline, CDR1 MNHEY and CDR2 SVGAGI. The CDR3 is 15 residues long. The V end lost 2 bases, the J end lost 0 bases, and 10 bases lay between the germline ends. CDR3 sequence reads: CASSYSTEANYGYTF. In DNA form, the CDR3 reads TGTGCCAGCAGTTACAGCACAGAAGCTAACTATGGCTACACCTTC.

The rearrangement joins TRBV28 to TRBJ1-2; D is perhaps TRBD1 (6 bases). V lost 6 bases, J lost 2 bases, and 10 bases lay in between. Germline-derived CDR1 and CDR2 are MDHEN and SYDVKM. The CDR3 has 13 amino acids. The CDR3 nucleotides read TGTGCCAGCAGGACAGACAGGAACTATGGCTACACCTTC. The encoded protein is CASRTDRNYGYTF.

At least ten counts were recorded for this clonotype. The J gene is TRBJ1-5, the V gene TRBV19; D is unclear. Trimming removed 2 bases at V and 3 bases at J, with 11 bases between. The CDR3 consists of 15 residues. The germline V gene encodes CDR1 LNHDA and CDR2 SQIVND (reference sequence). The chain's CDR3 is CASSIRREPNQPQHF. In nucleotides, the CDR3 is TGTGCCAGTAGTATACGACGTGAACCCAATCAGCCCCAGCATTTT.

This clonotype was counted at least ten times. The chain links TRBV6-2 or TRBV6-3 to TRBJ2-2; 13 bases line up with TRBD2. The ends lost 8 bases at V and 0 bases at J; junction bases unmatched: 3. There are 16 residues in the CDR3. The germline CDR1 and CDR2 sequences are MNHEY and SVGEGT. CDR3 DNA: TGTGCCAGCGGGACTAGCGGGGACTCGAACACCGGGGAGCTGTTTTTT. This sequence encodes CASGTSGDSNTGELFF.

The chain uses TRBV6-5 and TRBJ1-6; D not resolved. This CDR3 is 13 amino acids long. The V end was cut by 1 base, the J end by 10 bases, with 8 bases between. Germline V CDR1 and CDR2: MNHEY, SVGAGI. Here the CDR3 reads CASSYYHGSPLHF. In nucleotides, the CDR3 is TGTGCCAGCAGTTACTACCATGGCTCACCCCTCCACTTT.

This clonotype was seen many times. This sequence joins TRBV6-1 and TRBJ2-2; 11 bases align to TRBD1. Looked up from germline, CDR1 is MNHNS and CDR2 is SASEGT. Germline trimming cut 6 bases from V and 6 bases from J; bases unmatched to any gene: 3. This CDR3 is built from 14 residues. This CDR3 is CASSGQGAAGELFF. For the CDR3, the DNA is TGTGCCAGCAGCGGACAGGGGGCCGCCGGGGAGCTGTTTTTT.

In this sample, this clonotype turned up many times. The gene calls are TRBV7-9 and TRBJ1-1; D perhaps matches TRBD1 (5 bases). The CDR3 totals 14 residues. CDR1 is SEHNR and CDR2 is FQNEAQ in the germline V gene (reference sequence). Trimming removed 3 bases at V and 3 bases at J, with 11 bases between. CDR3 residues: CASSLLSGDTEAFF. The CDR3 DNA sequence: TGTGCCAGCAGCTTGTTGTCGGGGGACACTGAAGCTTTCTTT.

This clonotype was seen many times. The genes are TRBV9 and TRBJ2-7, with 9 bases aligning to TRBD1. This CDR3 is 14 amino acids long. Germline values: CDR1 SGDLS, CDR2 YYNGEE. The J segment lost 5 bases and the V segment lost 4 bases, leaving 7 bases of the junction unmatched. CDR3 in amino acids: CASSRDREGHEQYF. The DNA of the CDR3 is TGTGCCAGCAGCAGGGACAGGGAAGGCCACGAGCAGTACTTC.